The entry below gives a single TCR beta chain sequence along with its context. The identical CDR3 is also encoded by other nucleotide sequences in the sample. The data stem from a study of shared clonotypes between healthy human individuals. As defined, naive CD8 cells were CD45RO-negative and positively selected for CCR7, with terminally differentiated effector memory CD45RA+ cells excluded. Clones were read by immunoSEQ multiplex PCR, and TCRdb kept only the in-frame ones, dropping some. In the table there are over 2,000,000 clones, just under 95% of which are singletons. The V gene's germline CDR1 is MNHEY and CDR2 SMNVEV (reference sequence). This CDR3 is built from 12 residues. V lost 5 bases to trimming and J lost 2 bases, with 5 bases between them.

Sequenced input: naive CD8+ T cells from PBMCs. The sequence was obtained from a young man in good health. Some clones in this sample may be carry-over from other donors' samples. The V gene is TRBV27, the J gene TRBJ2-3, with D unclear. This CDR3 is CASSPHTDTQYF. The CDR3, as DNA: TGTGCCAGCAGTCCGCACACAGATACGCAGTATTTT.